The 14 T cell receptor beta chains presented below share a single source sample, sequenced in a study of T cells in localized non-small cell lung cancer. Method: immunoSEQ multiplex PCR; TCRdb's copy keeps in-frame clones and lacks some. The top ten clones hold around 20% of a sample with 2,000 or so clones, around a third of them seen once. Specimen: lung tumor tissue, collected before any cancer treatment. Every receptor here comes from a female donor older than 55 with stage I lung adenocarcinoma.

The chain uses TRBV28 and TRBJ1-1; D ambiguous. Germline loops: CDR1 MDHEN, CDR2 SYDVKM. V lost 4 bases to trimming and J lost 5 bases, with 8 bases between them. CDR3 length equals 12 residues. CDR3 sequence: CASSSVWTEAFF. CDR3 DNA sequence: TGTGCCAGCAGTTCGGTGTGGACTGAAGCTTTCTTT.

The chain is built from TRBV19 and TRBJ1-4; unclear D gene. Germline V gene sequence: CDR1 LNHDA, CDR2 SQIVND (reference sequence). The CDR3 length is 11 residues. V was cut by 3 bases and J by 7 bases, with 3 bases left in between. CDR3 sequence reads: CASSMSEKLFF. Written as DNA, the CDR3 is TGTGCCAGTAGTATGAGTGAAAAACTGTTTTTT.

This clone was recorded a few times. V is TRBV6-8 and J is TRBJ1-2, with D possibly matching TRBD1 (5 bases). The CDR3 loop spans 14 amino acids. V was shortened by 5 bases and J by 4 bases, with 14 bases between the two germline ends. In germline, CDR1 is MNHGY, CDR2 SAAAGT. This CDR3 is CASSAGTGTYGYTF. In DNA form, the CDR3 reads TGTGCCAGCAGTGCCGGGACGGGAACCTATGGCTACACCTTC.

By its share, this clone is medium-sized (0.01 to 0.1%). The genes are TRBV9 and TRBJ2-5, with D possibly TRBD2 on 5 matching bases. This CDR3 comprises 14 residues. Germline CDR1 and CDR2: SGDLS and YYNGEE. Trimming shortened V by 0 bases and J by 1 base, and 7 bases separated the two germline ends. CDR3 coding DNA: TGTGCCAGCAGCGTAGGAGGGATCCAAGAGACCCAGTACTTC. It is translated as CASSVGGIQETQYF.

V gene TRBV18 combines with J gene TRBJ1-1; D is unclear. Deletions cut 3 bases from V and 4 bases from J, with 6 bases between. This CDR3 has 12 amino acids. Germline V lookup: CDR1 KGHSH, CDR2 LQKENI. The CDR3 nucleotides are TGTGCCAGCTCACCCCTTGGCACTGAAGCTTTCTTT. Protein: CASSPLGTEAFF. Using reference TRBV18 and TRBJ1-1 for the parts outside the CDR3, the full variable domain is NAGVMQNPRHLVRRRGQEARLRCSPMKGHSHVYWYRQLPEEGLKFMVYLQKENIIDESGMPKERFSAEFPKEGPSILRIQQVVRGDSAAYFCASSPLGTEAFFGQGTRLTVV.

For the CDR3, the DNA is TGTGCCAGTAGACCCGACAGGGGAGGCAATCAGCCCCAGCATTTT. Residues: CASRPDRGGNQPQHF. V gene TRBV19 combines with J gene TRBJ1-5; 8 positions match TRBD1. Per the germline V gene, CDR1 is LNHDA and CDR2 is SQIVND (reference sequence). With 6 bases clipped from V and 2 bases from J, the junction kept 6 bases outside the gene matches. This CDR3 region has 15 residues. The complete variable domain, with remaining parts taken from reference TRBV19 and TRBJ1-5, reads DGGITQSPKYLFRKEGQNVTLSCEQNLNHDAMYWYRQDPGQGLRLIYYSQIVNDFQKGDIAEGYSVSREKKESFPLTVTSAQKNPTAFYLCASRPDRGGNQPQHFGDGTRLSIL.

This rearrangement joins TRBV30 to TRBJ1-2; D not resolved. CDR1 GTSNPN and CDR2 SVGIG come from the germline V gene (reference sequence). V was clipped by 0 bases and J by 6 bases, with 8 bases between them. This CDR3 is 12 amino acids long. This CDR3 reads CAWSVARDGYTF. In DNA, the CDR3 is TGTGCCTGGAGTGTTGCAAGGGATGGCTACACCTTC. Complete variable domain (other parts from reference TRBV30 and TRBJ1-2): SQTIHQWPATLVQPVGSPLSLECTVEGTSNPNLYWYRQAAGRGLQLLFYSVGIGQISSEVPQNLSASRPQDRQFILSSKKLLLSDSGFYLCAWSVARDGYTFGSGTRLTVV.

The rearrangement links TRBV6-8 to TRBJ2-1; 8 bases line up with TRBD2. The CDR3 runs to 14 residues. V was pared by 6 bases and J by 7 bases, with 8 bases of the junction left unmatched. Germline V gene sequence: CDR1 MNHGY, CDR2 SAAAGT. CDR3 nucleotides: TGTGCCAGCAGCCTACGGGAGGGGCTAAATGAGCAGTTCTTC. Protein product: CASSLREGLNEQFF.

V gene TRBV29-1 combines with J gene TRBJ1-3; 7 bases are shared with TRBD1. J was trimmed by 8 bases and V by 4 bases; bases with no gene match: 11. There are 14 residues in the CDR3. Germline V CDR1 and CDR2: SQVTM, ANQGSEA. The CDR3 DNA is TGCAGCGTTGCACCCGGGACAGTTGGCCACACCATATATTTT. It codes for CSVAPGTVGHTIYF.

The V call is TRBV19, the J call TRBJ1-2; 12 positions agree with TRBD1. This CDR3 is 15 amino acids long. J lost 8 bases, V lost 7 bases, and 11 bases had no gene match. From germline, CDR1 is LNHDA and CDR2 SQIVND (reference sequence). This CDR3 reads CASTGPGQGAEGYTF. CDR3 bases: TGTGCCAGTACCGGTCCGGGACAGGGGGCGGAAGGCTACACCTTC.

The rearrangement joins TRBV15 to TRBJ2-4; no clear D. The CDR3 is 17 amino acids. Germline V gives CDR1 LNHNV, CDR2 YYDKDF (reference sequence). The V end was cut by 1 base, the J end by 0 bases, with 13 bases between. The CDR3 spells CATSRGGAPRAKNIQYF. CDR3 DNA sequence: TGTGCCACCAGCAGAGGAGGAGCACCTAGAGCCAAAAACATTCAGTACTTC.

The J gene is TRBJ2-2, the V gene TRBV30, with a tentative D call TRBD2 (6 bases). V was shortened by 2 bases and J by 7 bases, with 11 bases between the two germline ends. The CDR3 extends over 13 amino acids. From germline, CDR1 is GTSNPN and CDR2 SVGIG (reference sequence). DNA of the CDR3: TGTGCCTGGAGTATACGGGGGAACGGGGAGCTGTTTTTT. Its protein is CAWSIRGNGELFF.

J is TRBJ2-7 and V is TRBV2, with a tentative D call TRBD2 (5 bases). Germline loops: CDR1 SNHLY, CDR2 FYNNEI. V was pared by 6 bases and J by 6 bases, with 18 bases between. The CDR3 consists of 14 residues. The CDR3 is CASSIVDEGGEQYF. The CDR3 DNA reads as TGTGCCAGCAGCATTGTTGACGAAGGAGGCGAGCAGTACTTC.

V and J are TRBV7-6 and TRBJ2-2, with D maybe TRBD1 (5 bases). Germline lookup yields CDR1 SGHVS and CDR2 FNYEAQ. V lost 4 bases, J lost 0 bases, and 9 bases lay in between. The CDR3 is 15 residues long. The CDR3 region is CASSSDISNTGELFF. CDR3 DNA sequence: TGTGCCAGCAGCTCGGACATATCGAACACCGGGGAGCTGTTTTTT.